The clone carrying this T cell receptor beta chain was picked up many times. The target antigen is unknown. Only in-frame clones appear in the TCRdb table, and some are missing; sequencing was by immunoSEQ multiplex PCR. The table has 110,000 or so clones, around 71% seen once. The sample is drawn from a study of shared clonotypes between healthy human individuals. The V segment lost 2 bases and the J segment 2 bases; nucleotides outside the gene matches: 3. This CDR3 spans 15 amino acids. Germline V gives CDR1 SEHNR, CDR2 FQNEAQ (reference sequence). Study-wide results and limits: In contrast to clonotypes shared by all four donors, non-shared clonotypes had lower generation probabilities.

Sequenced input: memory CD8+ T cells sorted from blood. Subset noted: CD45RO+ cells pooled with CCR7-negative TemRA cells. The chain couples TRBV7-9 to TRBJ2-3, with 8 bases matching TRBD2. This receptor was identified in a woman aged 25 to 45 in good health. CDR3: CASSLSGRNTDTQYF. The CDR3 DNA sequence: TGTGCCAGCAGCTTAAGCGGGAGAAACACAGATACGCAGTATTTT.